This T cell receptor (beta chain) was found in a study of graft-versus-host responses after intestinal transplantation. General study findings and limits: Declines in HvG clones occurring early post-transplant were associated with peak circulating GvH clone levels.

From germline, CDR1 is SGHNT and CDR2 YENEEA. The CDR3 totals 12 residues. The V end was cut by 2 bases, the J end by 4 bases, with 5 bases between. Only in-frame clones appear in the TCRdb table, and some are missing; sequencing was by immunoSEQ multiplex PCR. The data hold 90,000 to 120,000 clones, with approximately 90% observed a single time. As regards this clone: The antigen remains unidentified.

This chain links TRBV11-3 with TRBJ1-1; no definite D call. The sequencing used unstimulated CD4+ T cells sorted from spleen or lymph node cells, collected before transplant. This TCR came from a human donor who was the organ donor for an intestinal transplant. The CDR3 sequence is CASSLSFTEAFF. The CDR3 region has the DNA TGTGCCAGCAGCTTATCGTTCACTGAAGCTTTCTTT.